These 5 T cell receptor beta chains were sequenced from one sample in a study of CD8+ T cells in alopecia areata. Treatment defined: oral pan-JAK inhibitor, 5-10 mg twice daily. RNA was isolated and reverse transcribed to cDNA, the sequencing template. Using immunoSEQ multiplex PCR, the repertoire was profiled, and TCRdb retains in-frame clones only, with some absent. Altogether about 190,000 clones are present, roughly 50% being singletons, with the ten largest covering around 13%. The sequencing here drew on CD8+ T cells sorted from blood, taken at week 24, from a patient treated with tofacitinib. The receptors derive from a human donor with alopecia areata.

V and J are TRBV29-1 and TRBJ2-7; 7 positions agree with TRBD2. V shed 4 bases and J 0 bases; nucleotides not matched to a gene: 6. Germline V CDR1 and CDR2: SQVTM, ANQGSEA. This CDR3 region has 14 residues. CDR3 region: CSVVKAGSSYEQYF. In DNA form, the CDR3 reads TGCAGCGTTGTTAAAGCGGGGAGCTCCTACGAGCAGTACTTC.

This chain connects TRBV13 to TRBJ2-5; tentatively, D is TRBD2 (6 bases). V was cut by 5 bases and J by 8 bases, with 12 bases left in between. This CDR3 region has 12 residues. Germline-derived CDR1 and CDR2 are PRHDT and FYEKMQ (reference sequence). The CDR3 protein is CASSDGSQTQYF. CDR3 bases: TGTGCCAGCAGCGACGGGAGCCAAACCCAGTACTTC.

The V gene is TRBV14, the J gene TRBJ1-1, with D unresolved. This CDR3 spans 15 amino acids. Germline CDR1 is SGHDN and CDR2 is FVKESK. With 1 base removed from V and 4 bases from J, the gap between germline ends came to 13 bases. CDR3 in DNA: TGTGCCAGCAGCCAAGCGGCCGGAATGGCCACTGAAGCTTTCTTT. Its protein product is CASSQAAGMATEAFF. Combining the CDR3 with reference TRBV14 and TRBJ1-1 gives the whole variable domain EAGVTQFPSHSVIEKGQTVTLRCDPISGHDNLYWYRRVMGKEIKFLLHFVKESKQDESGMPNNRFLAERTGGTYSTLKVQPAELEDSGVYFCASSQAAGMATEAFFGQGTRLTVV.

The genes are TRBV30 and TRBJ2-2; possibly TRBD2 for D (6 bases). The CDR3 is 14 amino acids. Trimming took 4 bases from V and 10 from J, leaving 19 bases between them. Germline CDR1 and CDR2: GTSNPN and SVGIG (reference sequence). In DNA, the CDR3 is TGTGCCTGGACAAGGTTAGGAGGGAAGACGGAGCTGTTTTTT. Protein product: CAWTRLGGKTELFF. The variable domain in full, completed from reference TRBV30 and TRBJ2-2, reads SQTIHQWPATLVQPVGSPLSLECTVEGTSNPNLYWYRQAAGRGLQLLFYSVGIGQISSEVPQNLSASRPQDRQFILSSKKLLLSDSGFYLCAWTRLGGKTELFFGEGSRLTVL.

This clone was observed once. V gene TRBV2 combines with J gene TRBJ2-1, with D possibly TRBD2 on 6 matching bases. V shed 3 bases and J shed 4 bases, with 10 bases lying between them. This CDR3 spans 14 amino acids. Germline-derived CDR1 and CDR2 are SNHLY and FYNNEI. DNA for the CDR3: TGTGCCAGCAGTGATAGCGGTTCGTACAATGAGCAGTTCTTC. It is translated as CASSDSGSYNEQFF.